The entry that follows covers one T cell receptor beta chain sequence. This clone's antigen is unknown. Sequenced using an Illumina HiSeq 2000. The TCR beta cDNA libraries were made using 5'RACE template switching, a step that added both a universal primer site and unique molecular identifiers. Synthesis of cDNA was primed from the TCR beta constant segment and was followed by two consecutive PCR amplification steps. The original pipeline was this. MIGEC handled demultiplexing of the reads and grouping by UMI, while MiTCR was used to assemble and quantify clonotypes. To exclude erroneous sequences, only TCR cDNA sequences supported by at least two reads were retained. The tcR package was used for downstream repertoire analysis, with clonotypes matched between fractions based on CDR3 nucleotide sequence plus V segment. VDJmatch was used to annotate antigen specificity against VDJdb, with one amino acid substitution in CDR3 allowed. TCRdb reanalyzed the reads, keeping one entry per CDR3 protein sequence and omitting DNA. These V and J calls originate from TCRdb's pipeline instead of the authors' own analysis. The sample table gives about 140,000 distinct CDR3 sequences. The top ten hold approximately 12% of the sample.

This sample is part of a study of T cells expressing NK-cell markers (dated by TCRdb to about 2020). Regarding the research as a whole: Under ten donors provided sorted CD3+CD56+NKG2C+, CD3+CD56+NKG2C- and CD3+CD56-NKG2C+ T-cell subsets, whose TCR beta-chain repertoires were profiled. Libraries were sequenced as 2 x 150 bp reads on Illumina HiSeq 2000/2500, MiSeq or NextSeq. The eight sequenced donors were randomly selected healthy volunteers, three men and five women. Among the eight sequenced donors, only one was HCMV-seronegative, while the other seven were HCMV-seropositive.

HCMV serostatus was determined by detecting HCMV-specific IgG in serum with a commercial ELISA kit. Ficoll density gradient centrifugation was used to isolate peripheral blood mononuclear cells from blood. Broad study findings and their caveats: Those dominant clonotypes were again the most abundant among CD3+CD56-NKG2C+ cells in four donors, at about 25-65%. In over five donors, the dominant CD3+CD56+NKG2C+ clonotypes were among the top 10 CD8+ clonotypes and accounted for about 1.0-7.5% of CD8+ T cells. Whether the expanded NKG2C-expressing T cell clones were specific for HCMV antigens remained unclear.

Based on the germline V gene, the CDR1 and CDR2 sequences are SGHDT and YYEEEE. The CDR3 has 18 amino acids, counting the end cysteine and phenylalanine. The DNA sequence is not available. This receptor was obtained from a man younger than 30 in good health. Donor details come from another sample of the same person, matched by shared clones. The sample taken for sequencing was blood T cells: a sorted CD56 or NKG2C T cell subset, CD4+ or CD8+ T cells, or bulk PBMC T cells (not recorded which). The V and J segments used are TRBV5-6 and TRBJ2-1; there is no DNA to check the TCRdb D call of TRBD2. The CDR3 amino acid sequence is: CASSQGLAGFFRGNEQFF.